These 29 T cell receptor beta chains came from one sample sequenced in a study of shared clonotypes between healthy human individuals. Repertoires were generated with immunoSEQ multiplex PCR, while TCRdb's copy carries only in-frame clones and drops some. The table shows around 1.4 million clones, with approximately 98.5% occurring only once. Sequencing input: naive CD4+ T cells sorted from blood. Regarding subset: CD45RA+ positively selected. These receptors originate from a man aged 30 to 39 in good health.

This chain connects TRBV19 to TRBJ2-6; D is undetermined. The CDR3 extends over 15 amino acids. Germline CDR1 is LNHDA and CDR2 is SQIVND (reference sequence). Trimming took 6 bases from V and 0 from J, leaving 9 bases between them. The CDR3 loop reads CASRHQYSGANVLTF. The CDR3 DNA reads TGTGCCAGTAGGCACCAATACTCTGGGGCCAACGTCCTGACTTTC.

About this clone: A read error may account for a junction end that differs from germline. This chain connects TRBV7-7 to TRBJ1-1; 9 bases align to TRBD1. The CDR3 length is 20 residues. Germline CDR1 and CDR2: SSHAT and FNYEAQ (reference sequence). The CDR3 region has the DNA TGTGCTAGCACTTTAGAAGGGACAGGGAAGGAGGGGATCAAAAGAACTGAAGCTTTCTTT. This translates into CASTLEGTGKEGIKRTEAFF.

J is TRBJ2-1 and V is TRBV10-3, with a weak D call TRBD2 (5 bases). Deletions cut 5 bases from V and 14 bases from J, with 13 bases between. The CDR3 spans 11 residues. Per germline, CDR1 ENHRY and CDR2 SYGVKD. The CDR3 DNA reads TGTGCCATCAGTAGAGACTACGAGAAGTTCTTC. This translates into CAISRDYEKFF.

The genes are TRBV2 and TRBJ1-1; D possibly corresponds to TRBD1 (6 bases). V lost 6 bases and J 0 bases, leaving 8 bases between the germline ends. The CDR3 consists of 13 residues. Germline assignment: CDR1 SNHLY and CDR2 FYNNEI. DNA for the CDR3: TGTGCCAGCAGGAGGGGGTTGAACACTGAAGCTTTCTTT. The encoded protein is CASRRGLNTEAFF.

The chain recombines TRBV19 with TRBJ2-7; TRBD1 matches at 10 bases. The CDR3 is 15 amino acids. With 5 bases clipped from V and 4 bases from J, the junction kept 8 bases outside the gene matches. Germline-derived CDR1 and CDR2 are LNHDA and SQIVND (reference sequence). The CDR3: CASSGPGQGRYEQYF. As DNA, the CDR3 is TGTGCCAGTAGTGGACCGGGACAGGGGCGGTACGAGCAGTACTTC.

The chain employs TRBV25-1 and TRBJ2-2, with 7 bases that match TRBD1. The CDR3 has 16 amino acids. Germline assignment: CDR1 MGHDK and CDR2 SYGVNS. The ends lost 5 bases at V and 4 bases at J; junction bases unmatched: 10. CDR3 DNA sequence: TGTGCCAGCAGTAAACCGACAGGGCCGAGCACCGGGGAGCTGTTTTTT. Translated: CASSKPTGPSTGELFF.

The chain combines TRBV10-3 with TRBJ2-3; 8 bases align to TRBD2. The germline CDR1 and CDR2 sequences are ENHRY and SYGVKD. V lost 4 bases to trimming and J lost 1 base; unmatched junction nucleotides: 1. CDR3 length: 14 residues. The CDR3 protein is CAISVREGTDTQYF. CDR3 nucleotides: TGTGCCATCAGTGTGCGGGAGGGCACAGATACGCAGTATTTT.

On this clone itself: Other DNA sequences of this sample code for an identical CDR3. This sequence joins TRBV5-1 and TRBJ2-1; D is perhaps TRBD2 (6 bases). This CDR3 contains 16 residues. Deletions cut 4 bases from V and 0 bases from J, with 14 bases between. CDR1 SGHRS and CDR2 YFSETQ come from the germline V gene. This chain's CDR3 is CASSLGIGSSYNEQFF. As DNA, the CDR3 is TGCGCCAGCAGCCTTGGCATCGGGAGCTCCTACAATGAGCAGTTCTTC.

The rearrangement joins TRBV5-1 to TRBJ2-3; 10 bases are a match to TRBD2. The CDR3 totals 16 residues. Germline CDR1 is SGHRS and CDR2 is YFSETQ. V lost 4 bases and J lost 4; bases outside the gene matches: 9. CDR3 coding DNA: TGCGCCAGCAGCCCGGGAGCGGGAGGGCGTGCAGATACGCAGTATTTT. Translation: CASSPGAGGRADTQYF.

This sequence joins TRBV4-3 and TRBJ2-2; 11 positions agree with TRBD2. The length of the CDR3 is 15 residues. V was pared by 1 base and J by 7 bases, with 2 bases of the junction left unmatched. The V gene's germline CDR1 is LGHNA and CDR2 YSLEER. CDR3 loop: CASSQVLAGGGELFF. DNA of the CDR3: TGCGCCAGCAGCCAAGTCCTAGCGGGAGGCGGGGAGCTGTTTTTT.

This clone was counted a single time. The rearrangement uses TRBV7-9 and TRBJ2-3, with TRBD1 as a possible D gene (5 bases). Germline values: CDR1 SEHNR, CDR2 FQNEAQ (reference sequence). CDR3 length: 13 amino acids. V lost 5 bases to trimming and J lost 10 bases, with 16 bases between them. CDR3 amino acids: CASSTSALGPQYF. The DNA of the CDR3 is TGTGCCAGCAGCACCTCGGCGTTGGGGCCGCAGTATTTT.

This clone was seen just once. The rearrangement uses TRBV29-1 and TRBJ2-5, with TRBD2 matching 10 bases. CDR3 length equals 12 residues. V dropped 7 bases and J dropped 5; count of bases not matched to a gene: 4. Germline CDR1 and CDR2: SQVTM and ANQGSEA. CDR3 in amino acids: CSGTSGEETQYF. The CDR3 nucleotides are TGCAGCGGGACTAGCGGTGAGGAGACCCAGTACTTC.

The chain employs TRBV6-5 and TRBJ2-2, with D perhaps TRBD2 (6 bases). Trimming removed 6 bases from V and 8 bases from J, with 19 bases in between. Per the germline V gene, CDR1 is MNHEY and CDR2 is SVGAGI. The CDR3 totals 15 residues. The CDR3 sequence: CASRSSVGARGELFF. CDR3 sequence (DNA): TGTGCCAGCAGATCTAGCGTCGGGGCCCGAGGGGAGCTGTTTTTT.

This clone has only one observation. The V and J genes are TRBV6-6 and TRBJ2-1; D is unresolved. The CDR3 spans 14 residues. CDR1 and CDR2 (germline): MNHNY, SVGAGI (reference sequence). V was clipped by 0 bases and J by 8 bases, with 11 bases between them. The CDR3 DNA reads TGTGCCAGCAGTTACTCACATGTATCTGATGAGCAGTTCTTC. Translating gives CASSYSHVSDEQFF.

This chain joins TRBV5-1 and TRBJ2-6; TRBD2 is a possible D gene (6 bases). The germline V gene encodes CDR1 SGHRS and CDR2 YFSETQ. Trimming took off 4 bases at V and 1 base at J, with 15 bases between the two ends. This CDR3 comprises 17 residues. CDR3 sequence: CASSPRDSESGANVLTF. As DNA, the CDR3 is TGCGCCAGCAGCCCCCGGGACTCTGAATCTGGGGCCAACGTCCTGACTTTC.

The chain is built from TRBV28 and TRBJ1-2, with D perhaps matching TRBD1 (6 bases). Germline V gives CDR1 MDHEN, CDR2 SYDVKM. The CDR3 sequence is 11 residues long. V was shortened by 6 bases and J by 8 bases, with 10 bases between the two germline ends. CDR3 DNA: TGTGCCAGCAGACGGGACACCGGCTACACCTTC. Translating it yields CASRRDTGYTF.

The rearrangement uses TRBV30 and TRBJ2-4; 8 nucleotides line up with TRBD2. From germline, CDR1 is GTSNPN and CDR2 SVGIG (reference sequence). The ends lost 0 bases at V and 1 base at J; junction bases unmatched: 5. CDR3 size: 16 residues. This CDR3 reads CAWSVLAAGAKNIQYF. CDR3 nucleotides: TGTGCCTGGAGTGTACTAGCGGCGGGGGCCAAAAACATTCAGTACTTC. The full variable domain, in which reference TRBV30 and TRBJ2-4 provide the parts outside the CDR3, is SQTIHQWPATLVQPVGSPLSLECTVEGTSNPNLYWYRQAAGRGLQLLFYSVGIGQISSEVPQNLSASRPQDRQFILSSKKLLLSDSGFYLCAWSVLAAGAKNIQYFGAGTRLSVL.

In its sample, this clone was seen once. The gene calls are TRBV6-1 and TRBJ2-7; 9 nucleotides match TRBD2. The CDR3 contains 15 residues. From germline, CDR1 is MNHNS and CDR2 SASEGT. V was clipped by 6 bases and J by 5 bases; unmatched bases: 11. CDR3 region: CASRGGAGGLHEQYF. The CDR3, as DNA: TGTGCCAGCAGGGGCGGAGCGGGAGGTCTCCACGAGCAGTACTTC.

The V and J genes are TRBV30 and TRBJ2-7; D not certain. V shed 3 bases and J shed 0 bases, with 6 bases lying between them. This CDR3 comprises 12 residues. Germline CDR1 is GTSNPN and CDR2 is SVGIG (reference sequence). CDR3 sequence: CAWRVNSYEQYF. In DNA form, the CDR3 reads TGTGCCTGGAGGGTTAACTCCTACGAGCAGTACTTC.

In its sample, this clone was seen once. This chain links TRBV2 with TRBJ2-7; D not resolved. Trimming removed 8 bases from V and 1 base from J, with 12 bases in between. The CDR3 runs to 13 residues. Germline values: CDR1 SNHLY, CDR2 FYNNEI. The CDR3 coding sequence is TGTGCCAGCCGCCCCGACGGTTCCTACGAGCAGTACTTC. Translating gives CASRPDGSYEQYF.

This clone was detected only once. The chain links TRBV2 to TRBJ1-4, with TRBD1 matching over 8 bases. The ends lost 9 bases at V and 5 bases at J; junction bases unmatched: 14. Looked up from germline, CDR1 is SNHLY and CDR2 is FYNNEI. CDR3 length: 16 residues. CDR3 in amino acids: CASGGGTGPGNEKLFF. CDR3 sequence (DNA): TGTGCCAGTGGAGGAGGGACAGGTCCGGGCAATGAAAAACTGTTTTTT.

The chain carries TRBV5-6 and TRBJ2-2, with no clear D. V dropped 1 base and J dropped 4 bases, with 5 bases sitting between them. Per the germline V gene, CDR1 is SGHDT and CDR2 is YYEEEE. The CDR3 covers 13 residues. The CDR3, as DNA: TGTGCCAGCAGCTTGCAGTTCACCGGGGAGCTGTTTTTT. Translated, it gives CASSLQFTGELFF. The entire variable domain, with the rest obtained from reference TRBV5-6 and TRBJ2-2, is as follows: DAGVTQSPTHLIKTRGQQVTLRCSPKSGHDTVSWYQQALGQGPQFIFQYYEEEERQRGNFPDRFSGHQFPNYSSELNVNALLLGDSALYLCASSLQFTGELFFGEGSRLTVL.

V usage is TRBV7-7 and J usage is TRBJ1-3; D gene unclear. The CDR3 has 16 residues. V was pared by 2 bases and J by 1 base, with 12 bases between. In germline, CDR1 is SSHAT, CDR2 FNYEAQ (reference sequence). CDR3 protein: CASSLFCRASGNTIYF. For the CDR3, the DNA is TGTGCCAGCAGCTTATTTTGTAGGGCGTCTGGAAACACCATATATTTT.

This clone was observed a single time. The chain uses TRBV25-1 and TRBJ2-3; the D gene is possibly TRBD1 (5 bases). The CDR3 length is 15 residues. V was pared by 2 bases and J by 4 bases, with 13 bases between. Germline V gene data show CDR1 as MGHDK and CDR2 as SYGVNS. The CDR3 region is CASSEGQGRADTQYF. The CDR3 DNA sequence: TGTGCCAGCAGTGAAGGGCAAGGCAGGGCAGATACGCAGTATTTT. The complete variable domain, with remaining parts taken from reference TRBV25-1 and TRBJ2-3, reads EADIYQTPRYLVIGTGKKITLECSQTMGHDKMYWYQQDPGMELHLIHYSYGVNSTEKGDLSSESTVSRIRTEHFPLTLESARPSHTSQYLCASSEGQGRADTQYFGPGTRLTVL.

The CDR3 DNA sequence: TGTGCCAGCAGTTTCGCCATGCCCTTCAGTTCCGAGCAGTACTTC. Its translation: CASSFAMPFSSEQYF. The chain has TRBV28 and TRBJ2-7; D uncertain. Germline values: CDR1 MDHEN, CDR2 SYDVKM. The ends were cut back, 3 bases at V and 6 bases at J, with 18 bases in the middle. The CDR3 contains 15 residues. The full variable domain, with the rest looked up from reference TRBV28 and TRBJ2-7, is DVKVTQSSRYLVKRTGEKVFLECVQDMDHENMFWYRQDPGLGLRLIYFSYDVKMKEKGDIPEGYSVSREKKERFSLILESASTNQTSMYLCASSFAMPFSSEQYFGPGTRLTVT.

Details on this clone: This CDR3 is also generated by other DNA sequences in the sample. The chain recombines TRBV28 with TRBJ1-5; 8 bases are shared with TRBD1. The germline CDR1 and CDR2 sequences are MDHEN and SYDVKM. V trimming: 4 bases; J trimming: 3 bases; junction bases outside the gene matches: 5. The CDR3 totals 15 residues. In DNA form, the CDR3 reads TGTGCCAGCAGTTGGGGGACAGGAAACAATCAGCCCCAGCATTTT. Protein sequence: CASSWGTGNNQPQHF.

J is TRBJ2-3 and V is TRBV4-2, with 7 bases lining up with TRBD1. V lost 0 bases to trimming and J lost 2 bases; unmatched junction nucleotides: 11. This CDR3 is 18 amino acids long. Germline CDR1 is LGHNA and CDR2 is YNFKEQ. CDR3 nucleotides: TGTGCCAGCAGCCAAGATGCGGCAGGGGGTGGGAACACAGATACGCAGTATTTT. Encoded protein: CASSQDAAGGGNTDTQYF.

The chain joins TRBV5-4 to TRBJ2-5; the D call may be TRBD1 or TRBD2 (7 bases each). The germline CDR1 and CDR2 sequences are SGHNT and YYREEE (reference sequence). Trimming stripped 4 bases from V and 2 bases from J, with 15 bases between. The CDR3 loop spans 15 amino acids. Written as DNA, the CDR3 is TGTGCCAGCAGCCCGGGACAGCGGGGACAAGAGACCCAGTACTTC. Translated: CASSPGQRGQETQYF.

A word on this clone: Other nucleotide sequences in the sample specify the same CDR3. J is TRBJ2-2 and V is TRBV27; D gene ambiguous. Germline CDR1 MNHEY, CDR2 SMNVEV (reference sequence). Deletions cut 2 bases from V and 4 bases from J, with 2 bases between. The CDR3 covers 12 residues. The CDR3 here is CASSLGTGELFF. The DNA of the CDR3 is TGTGCCAGCAGTTTAGGCACCGGGGAGCTGTTTTTT.